One sample yielded the 3 T cell receptor beta chains listed below, sequenced in a study of blood T cell repertoires in COVID-19. Produced via immunoSEQ multiplex PCR; TCRdb's table is partial and in-frame only. This repertoire shows some 150,000 clones, around 87% found once; its top ten account for roughly 3.9%. Sequencing was carried out using peripheral blood. All receptors derive from a man aged 18 to 30 with active or convalescent COVID-19.

The V call is TRBV20-1, the J call TRBJ1-2; D is unresolved. V shed 3 bases and J shed 0 bases, with 11 bases lying between them. From germline, CDR1 is DFQATT and CDR2 SNEGSKA (reference sequence). This CDR3 has 14 residues. The CDR3 sequence: CSASEVAANYGYTF. CDR3 sequence (DNA): TGCAGTGCTAGTGAAGTCGCGGCTAACTATGGCTACACCTTC.

The chain recombines TRBV3-1 (or the pseudogene TRBV3-2) with TRBJ1-3; maybe TRBD1 (5 bases). Trimming took 8 bases from V and 3 from J, leaving 17 bases between them. CDR1 and CDR2 from the germline V gene are LGHDT and YNNKEL (reference sequence). The CDR3 is 15 amino acids. In DNA, the CDR3 is TGTGCCAGCCTGAAGGGAGGGGTCGGTGGAAACACCATATATTTT. It is translated as CASLKGGVGGNTIYF.

This clone was counted once. The V gene is TRBV5-1, the J gene TRBJ2-3, with D tentatively TRBD2 (5 bases). Germline loops: CDR1 SGHRS, CDR2 YFSETQ. The ends were cut back, 5 bases at V and 4 bases at J, with 17 bases in the middle. CDR3 length: 15 amino acids. DNA for the CDR3: TGCGCCAGCAGTCTGGACTCGCTCGTGTCAGATACGCAGTATTTT. Translated, it gives CASSLDSLVSDTQYF. Full variable domain (rest looked up from reference TRBV5-1 and TRBJ2-3): KAGVTQTPRYLIKTRGQQVTLSCSPISGHRSVSWYQQTPGQGLQFLFEYFSETQRNKGNFPGRFSGRQFSNSRSEMNVSTLELGDSALYLCASSLDSLVSDTQYFGPGTRLTVL.